This TCR beta chain stems from a study of early T cells in non-severe SARS-CoV-2 infection. Points on this clonotype: Its cognate antigen is unknown.

CDR3 length equals 16 residues. Looked up from germline, CDR1 is MDHEN and CDR2 is SYDVKM. With V trimmed by 7 bases and J by 5 bases, 14 bases remained unmatched. Study-level points and caveats: In VDJdb matching, anti-spike CD8 responses were favored while private and CD4 specificities went missing.

Attached unique molecular identifiers marked individual cDNA molecules. TCRdb re-analysed the 5' RACE reads in MiXCR, keeping a single row per CDR3 protein. The sample contains 32,000 or so distinct CDR3 sequences, under 7% of which appear only once. Specimen: whole blood. This clonotype originated in an adult who was a healthcare worker with PCR-confirmed SARS-CoV-2 infection or an uninfected control (not recorded which). The V gene is TRBV28, the J gene TRBJ2-3; 8 bases match TRBD2. The CDR3 region is CASKEGGLAGLDTQYF. The CDR3 DNA follows: TGTGCCAGCAAGGAAGGTGGGCTAGCGGGTTTAGATACGCAGTATTTT.